The 24 T cell receptor beta chains below all came from one sample that was sequenced in a study of blood T cell repertoires in COVID-19. The method was immunoSEQ multiplex PCR; TCRdb's version includes in-frame clones alone and lacks a portion of them. The sample includes 110,000 to 150,000 clones, 86% of them seen just once. The specimen sequenced was PBMCs or T cells enriched from blood (not recorded which). The origin of the receptors is a man aged 50 to 59 who had recovered from COVID-19.

This clone has only a few counts. The genes are TRBV4-1 and TRBJ2-7; 8 bases line up with TRBD2. The length of the CDR3 is 17 residues. Germline values: CDR1 MGHRA, CDR2 YSYEKL. Trimming cost V 1 base and J 0 bases; bases outside gene matches: 8. The CDR3 sequence: CASSQATWREDSYEQYF. DNA for the CDR3: TGCGCCAGCAGCCAAGCGACGTGGCGGGAGGACTCCTACGAGCAGTACTTC.

This chain's CDR3 is CATKAGGPVETQYF. CDR3 DNA sequence: TGTGCCACAAAAGCGGGAGGGCCCGTGGAGACCCAGTACTTC. This chain links TRBV19 with TRBJ2-5; 10 positions agree with TRBD2. Per the germline V gene, CDR1 is LNHDA and CDR2 is SQIVND (reference sequence). This CDR3 is 14 amino acids long. J gave up 5 bases and V 10 bases, and 10 bases lay outside the gene matches.

The chain couples TRBV4-2 to TRBJ2-1, with D possibly matching TRBD1 (5 bases). Germline lookup yields CDR1 LGHNA and CDR2 YNFKEQ. V lost 1 base, J lost 9 bases, and 19 bases lay in between. This CDR3 has 16 amino acids. Here the CDR3 DNA reads TGTGCCAGCAGCCAAGGCCCAGGGAAAACTGGTGGTGAGCAGTTCTTC. This sequence encodes CASSQGPGKTGGEQFF.

This clone was seen a few times. The rearrangement joins TRBV10-3 to TRBJ1-1; 9 nucleotides match TRBD1. V dropped 6 bases and J dropped 1; count of bases not matched to a gene: 6. Germline CDR1 reads ENHRY; CDR2 reads SYGVKD. CDR3 length: 15 amino acids. CDR3 loop: CAIRAQGAENTEAFF. CDR3 bases: TGTGCCATCAGGGCACAGGGGGCGGAGAACACTGAAGCTTTCTTT.

V and J are TRBV5-1 and TRBJ1-2; D not resolved. There are 15 residues in the CDR3. Per the germline V gene, CDR1 is SGHRS and CDR2 is YFSETQ. V lost 1 base and J 0 bases, leaving 10 bases between the germline ends. The chain's CDR3 is CASSLSTESNYGYTF. CDR3 coding DNA: TGCGCCAGCAGCTTGAGCACAGAGTCTAACTATGGCTACACCTTC.

The rearrangement links TRBV3-1 (or the pseudogene TRBV3-2) to TRBJ1-3; 9 bases map to TRBD1. V dropped 8 bases and J dropped 0; count of bases not matched to a gene: 5. This CDR3 contains 15 residues. Germline V gene sequence: CDR1 LGHDT, CDR2 YNNKEL (reference sequence). The CDR3 spells CASRQGGSSGNTIYF. The CDR3, as DNA: TGTGCCAGCCGACAGGGGGGGAGCTCTGGAAACACCATATATTTT.

The chain recombines TRBV9 with TRBJ1-5; D gene unclear. Deletions cut 0 bases from V and 2 bases from J, with 6 bases between. The germline V gene has CDR1 SGDLS and CDR2 YYNGEE. The CDR3 totals 14 residues. The CDR3 reads CASSVGQGNQPQHF. DNA of the CDR3: TGTGCCAGCAGCGTAGGGCAGGGCAATCAGCCCCAGCATTTT.

The chain carries TRBV5-1 and TRBJ1-1, with D perhaps TRBD1 (5 bases). Germline V CDR1 and CDR2: SGHRS, YFSETQ. V was cut by 5 bases and J by 4 bases, with 18 bases left in between. This CDR3 is built from 15 residues. CDR3 in DNA: TGCGCCAGCAGTCGTAGAGACCCGGGGGGCACTGAAGCTTTCTTT. It codes for CASSRRDPGGTEAFF.

This clone was seen a handful of times. This rearrangement joins TRBV7-2 to TRBJ1-1; maybe TRBD1 (5 bases). Germline CDR1 SGHTA, CDR2 FQGNSA. Trimming removed 5 bases at V and 7 bases at J, with 14 bases between. The length of the CDR3 is 13 residues. The CDR3 loop reads CASSTPHQGEAFF. In DNA, the CDR3 is TGTGCCAGCAGCACCCCCCATCAGGGTGAAGCTTTCTTT.

The chain employs TRBV20-1 and TRBJ1-1; D gene uncertain. This CDR3 has 13 amino acids. Looked up from germline, CDR1 is DFQATT and CDR2 is SNEGSKA (reference sequence). Trimming took 3 bases from V and 3 from J, leaving 11 bases between them. This CDR3 reads CSASYQAYTEAFF. Written as DNA, the CDR3 is TGCAGTGCTAGTTATCAGGCCTACACTGAAGCTTTCTTT.

V is TRBV2 and J is TRBJ2-2, with 7 bases matching TRBD2. J gave up 2 bases and V 6 bases, and 3 bases lay outside the gene matches. CDR3 length: 14 residues. CDR1 SNHLY and CDR2 FYNNEI come from the germline V gene. As DNA, the CDR3 is TGTGCCAGCAGGGCGGGAGCAAACACCGGGGAGCTGTTTTTT. The encoded protein is CASRAGANTGELFF.

The chain couples TRBV28 to TRBJ2-7; D might be TRBD1 (5 bases). The CDR3 extends over 11 amino acids. V dropped 5 bases and J dropped 6 bases, with 8 bases sitting between them. In germline, CDR1 is MDHEN, CDR2 SYDVKM. The CDR3 sequence: CASSQRGEQYF. The CDR3 nucleotides are TGTGCCAGCAGTCAAAGGGGCGAGCAGTACTTC.

The chain couples TRBV24-1 to TRBJ1-5; 7 nucleotides line up with TRBD1. V lost 10 bases, J lost 2 bases, and 7 bases stayed unmatched. The V gene's germline CDR1 is KGHDR and CDR2 SFDVKD. CDR3 size: 14 residues. The CDR3 coding sequence is TGTGCCACAAGTCCAGGGACAGGCAATCAGCCCCAGCATTTT. It specifies CATSPGTGNQPQHF.

This clone was seen a single time. The genes are TRBV5-1 and TRBJ2-3, with D unresolved. The V gene lost 0 bases and the J gene lost 2 bases, with 7 bases spanning the gap. The CDR3 contains 14 residues. Germline values: CDR1 SGHRS, CDR2 YFSETQ. CDR3: CASSLGTPTDTQYF. The CDR3 nucleotides read TGCGCCAGCAGCTTGGGCACACCCACAGATACGCAGTATTTT.

In this sample, this clone turned up once. The chain joins TRBV6-5 to TRBJ2-1; 7 bases are a match to TRBD1. There are 13 residues in the CDR3. Trimming took 1 base from V and 14 from J; bases not matched to a gene: 8. Germline CDR1 MNHEY, CDR2 SVGAGI. The CDR3 is CASSYFRDRAEFF. As DNA, the CDR3 is TGTGCCAGCAGTTACTTTCGAGACAGGGCGGAGTTCTTC.

The chain links TRBV11-2 to TRBJ2-1; the match to TRBD2 covers 13 bases. J was trimmed by 7 bases and V by 5 bases; bases with no gene match: 5. Germline CDR1 is SGHAT and CDR2 is FQNNGV. This CDR3 region has 15 residues. CDR3 loop: CASSPTSGRLNEQFF. The CDR3 DNA reads TGTGCCAGCAGCCCGACTAGCGGGAGGTTGAATGAGCAGTTCTTC. The full variable domain, with the rest looked up from reference TRBV11-2 and TRBJ2-1, is EAGVAQSPRYKIIEKRQSVAFWCNPISGHATLYWYQQILGQGPKLLIQFQNNGVVDDSQLPKDRFSAERLKGVDSTLKIQPAKLEDSAVYLCASSPTSGRLNEQFFGPGTRLTVL.

The chain joins TRBV28 to TRBJ1-5; 7 bases agree with TRBD1. The germline CDR1 and CDR2 sequences are MDHEN and SYDVKM. The CDR3 is made up of 14 amino acids. V trimming: 3 bases; J trimming: 6 bases; junction bases outside the gene matches: 5. CDR3 sequence (DNA): TGTGCCAGCAGTTTTGGGCAGGGGGGTCAGCCCCAGCATTTT. Its translation: CASSFGQGGQPQHF.

The gene calls are TRBV3-1 (or the pseudogene TRBV3-2) and TRBJ2-1, with D perhaps matching TRBD2 (5 bases). This CDR3 has 16 amino acids. The germline V gene encodes CDR1 LGHDT and CDR2 YNNKEL (reference sequence). V was clipped by 1 base and J by 4 bases, with 14 bases between them. The CDR3 reads CASSQVTRVTYNEQFF. CDR3 nucleotides: TGTGCCAGCAGCCAAGTGACGAGGGTAACGTACAATGAGCAGTTCTTC.

The CDR3 spells CASSLDPLGPLTDTQYF. CDR3 sequence (DNA): TGTGCCAGCAGCTTAGACCCACTAGGGCCCCTCACAGATACGCAGTATTTT. The genes are TRBV11-2 and TRBJ2-3; maybe TRBD2 (5 bases). The CDR3 length is 17 residues. Trimming took off 0 bases at V and 2 bases at J, with 15 bases between the two ends. CDR1 and CDR2 (germline): SGHAT, FQNNGV. The full variable domain, completed using reference TRBV11-2 and TRBJ2-3, is EAGVAQSPRYKIIEKRQSVAFWCNPISGHATLYWYQQILGQGPKLLIQFQNNGVVDDSQLPKDRFSAERLKGVDSTLKIQPAKLEDSAVYLCASSLDPLGPLTDTQYFGPGTRLTVL.

This clone occurred a few times. The rearrangement joins TRBV19 to TRBJ1-2; TRBD1 might be the D (5 bases). Germline V lookup: CDR1 LNHDA, CDR2 SQIVND (reference sequence). V lost 2 bases to trimming and J lost 7 bases, with 14 bases between them. The CDR3 covers 14 residues. The CDR3 sequence: CASSIFQPQGGYTF. DNA of the CDR3: TGTGCCAGTAGTATATTCCAGCCTCAGGGTGGCTACACCTTC.

This chain connects TRBV28 to TRBJ1-2; TRBD1 might be the D (5 bases). V was cut by 1 base and J by 4 bases, with 16 bases left in between. Per the germline V gene, CDR1 is MDHEN and CDR2 is SYDVKM. This CDR3 has 16 amino acids. The CDR3 here is CASSLSGRTKFYGYTF. The CDR3 region has the DNA TGTGCCAGCAGTTTATCTGGACGGACAAAGTTCTATGGCTACACCTTC.

The chain has TRBV27 and TRBJ2-1; 14 positions agree with TRBD2. From germline, CDR1 is MNHEY and CDR2 SMNVEV (reference sequence). V was clipped by 1 base and J by 7 bases; unmatched bases: 3. CDR3 length: 16 amino acids. CDR3 loop: CASSLYGTSGGNEQFF. The CDR3, as DNA: TGTGCCAGCAGTTTATACGGGACTAGCGGGGGTAATGAGCAGTTCTTC.

The chain combines TRBV13 with TRBJ1-2; 8 bases fit TRBD1. Germline V lookup: CDR1 PRHDT, CDR2 FYEKMQ (reference sequence). The junction had 9 bases not matched to a gene; V was cut back by 5 bases and J by 4 bases. The CDR3 is 15 amino acids. The CDR3 sequence: CASSPGQGVLYGYTF. CDR3 coding DNA: TGTGCCAGCAGCCCAGGACAGGGAGTACTCTATGGCTACACCTTC.

The rearrangement joins TRBV7-9 to TRBJ1-1; D is possibly TRBD1 (5 bases). Germline CDR1 and CDR2: SEHNR and FQNEAQ (reference sequence). This CDR3 has 13 amino acids. Trimming removed 6 bases at V and 0 bases at J, with 8 bases between. CDR3 coding DNA: TGTGCCAGCAGTCGGGACTTGAACACTGAAGCTTTCTTT. It is translated as CASSRDLNTEAFF.